The source of this T cell receptor beta chain is a study of blood T cell repertoires in COVID-19 (dated by TCRdb to 2018 to 2020). A note on the overall study: Samples covering the acute and convalescent phases of COVID-19 were provided by collaborators in the United States, Italy and Spain. The prospective study material was composed of cDNA or gDNA derived from T cells, B-cell-depleted T cells, or PBMCs. Subjects who had been exposed to COVID-19, were actively infected with it, or had recovered from it provided the deeply sampled blood TCRbeta repertoires that made up the dataset. The repertoires were released in a freely available public database meant as a resource for research on the immune response to SARS-CoV-2. Samples came from the ongoing ImmuneRACE study (first 160 participants) plus 1,254 subjects from 6 global collaborators. Nearly every sample came with metadata listing a de-identified subject ID, COVID-19 status, age in years and sex. Where HLA class I and class II types were available, the types were taken from metadata supplied by the sample provider, not from assay-based typing.

Each collaborating institution followed its own protocols to collect whole blood in K2EDTA tubes. Collaborator samples were shipped for TCRbeta analysis as frozen whole blood, isolated PBMCs, or DNA extracted from either sample type. TCRbeta CDR3 regions were amplified from genomic DNA by means of the immunoSEQ Assay, a bias-controlled multiplex PCR. Per the original workflow: Within the assay, amplification of reference gene primers was used to estimate how many nucleated cells each sample contained. To quantify the absolute abundance of each unique TCRbeta CDR3 rearrangement, sequence reads were collapsed and filtered. Productive Simpson clonality was computed per sample as the square root of Simpson's diversity index over productive rearrangements. This immuneACCESS table, as held by TCRdb, lists in-frame sequences with V and J called but not all clones. Of the missing ones, under half trace to an unresolved V gene in checked studies; the others have no known cause. For V, J and clone size, that table is used; D and trimming come from the DNA. Here the sample has tens of thousands of clones; 70% to 90% occur a single time. 1% to 1.5% of the sample lies in the top ten.

Points on this clone: This clone's antigen is unknown. One base away there is no much larger clone; base qualities are not given.

Study-wide findings and limitations: The quantity of clinical and demographic metadata differed by source and by participant and was supplied without curation.

This TCR came from a man aged 60 to 75 with acute or convalescent COVID-19. The sample comprised peripheral blood.

The CDR3 amino acid sequence is: CASSLGDTPANEKLFF. The nucleotide sequence reads TGTGCCAGCAGCTTGGGCGACACTCCGGCTAATGAAAAACTGTTTTTT. The V and J genes are TRBV5-8 and TRBJ1-4, with an unclear D gene assignment. Via the germline V gene, CDR1 is SGHTS and CDR2 YDEGEE. The CDR3 runs 16 residues from the cysteine to the phenylalanine. Here the CDR3 DNA is all that survives: 48 bases in frame from base 1. V and J are truncated by 0 bases and 3 bases respectively, leaving an intervening sequence of 12 bases.